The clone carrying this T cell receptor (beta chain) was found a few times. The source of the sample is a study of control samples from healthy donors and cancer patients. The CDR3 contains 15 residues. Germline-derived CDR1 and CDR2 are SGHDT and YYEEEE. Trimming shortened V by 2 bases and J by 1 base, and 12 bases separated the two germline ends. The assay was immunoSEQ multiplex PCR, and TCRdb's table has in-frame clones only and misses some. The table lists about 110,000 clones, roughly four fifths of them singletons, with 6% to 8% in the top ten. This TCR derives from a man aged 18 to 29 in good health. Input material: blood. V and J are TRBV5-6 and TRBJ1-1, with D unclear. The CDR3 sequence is CASSFGGLRNTEAFF. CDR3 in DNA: TGTGCCAGCAGCTTTGGAGGACTTCGGAACACTGAAGCTTTCTTT.